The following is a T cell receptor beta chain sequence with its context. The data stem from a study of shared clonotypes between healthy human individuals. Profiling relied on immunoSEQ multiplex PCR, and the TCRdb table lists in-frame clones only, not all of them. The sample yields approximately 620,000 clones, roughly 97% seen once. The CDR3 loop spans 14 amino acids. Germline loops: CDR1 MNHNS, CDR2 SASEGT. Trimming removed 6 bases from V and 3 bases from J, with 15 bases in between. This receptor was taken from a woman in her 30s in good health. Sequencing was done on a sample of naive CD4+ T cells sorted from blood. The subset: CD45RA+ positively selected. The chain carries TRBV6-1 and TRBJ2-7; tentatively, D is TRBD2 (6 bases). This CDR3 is CASRPRGIGYEQYF. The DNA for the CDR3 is TGTGCCAGCAGACCTCGGGGGATCGGCTACGAGCAGTACTTC.